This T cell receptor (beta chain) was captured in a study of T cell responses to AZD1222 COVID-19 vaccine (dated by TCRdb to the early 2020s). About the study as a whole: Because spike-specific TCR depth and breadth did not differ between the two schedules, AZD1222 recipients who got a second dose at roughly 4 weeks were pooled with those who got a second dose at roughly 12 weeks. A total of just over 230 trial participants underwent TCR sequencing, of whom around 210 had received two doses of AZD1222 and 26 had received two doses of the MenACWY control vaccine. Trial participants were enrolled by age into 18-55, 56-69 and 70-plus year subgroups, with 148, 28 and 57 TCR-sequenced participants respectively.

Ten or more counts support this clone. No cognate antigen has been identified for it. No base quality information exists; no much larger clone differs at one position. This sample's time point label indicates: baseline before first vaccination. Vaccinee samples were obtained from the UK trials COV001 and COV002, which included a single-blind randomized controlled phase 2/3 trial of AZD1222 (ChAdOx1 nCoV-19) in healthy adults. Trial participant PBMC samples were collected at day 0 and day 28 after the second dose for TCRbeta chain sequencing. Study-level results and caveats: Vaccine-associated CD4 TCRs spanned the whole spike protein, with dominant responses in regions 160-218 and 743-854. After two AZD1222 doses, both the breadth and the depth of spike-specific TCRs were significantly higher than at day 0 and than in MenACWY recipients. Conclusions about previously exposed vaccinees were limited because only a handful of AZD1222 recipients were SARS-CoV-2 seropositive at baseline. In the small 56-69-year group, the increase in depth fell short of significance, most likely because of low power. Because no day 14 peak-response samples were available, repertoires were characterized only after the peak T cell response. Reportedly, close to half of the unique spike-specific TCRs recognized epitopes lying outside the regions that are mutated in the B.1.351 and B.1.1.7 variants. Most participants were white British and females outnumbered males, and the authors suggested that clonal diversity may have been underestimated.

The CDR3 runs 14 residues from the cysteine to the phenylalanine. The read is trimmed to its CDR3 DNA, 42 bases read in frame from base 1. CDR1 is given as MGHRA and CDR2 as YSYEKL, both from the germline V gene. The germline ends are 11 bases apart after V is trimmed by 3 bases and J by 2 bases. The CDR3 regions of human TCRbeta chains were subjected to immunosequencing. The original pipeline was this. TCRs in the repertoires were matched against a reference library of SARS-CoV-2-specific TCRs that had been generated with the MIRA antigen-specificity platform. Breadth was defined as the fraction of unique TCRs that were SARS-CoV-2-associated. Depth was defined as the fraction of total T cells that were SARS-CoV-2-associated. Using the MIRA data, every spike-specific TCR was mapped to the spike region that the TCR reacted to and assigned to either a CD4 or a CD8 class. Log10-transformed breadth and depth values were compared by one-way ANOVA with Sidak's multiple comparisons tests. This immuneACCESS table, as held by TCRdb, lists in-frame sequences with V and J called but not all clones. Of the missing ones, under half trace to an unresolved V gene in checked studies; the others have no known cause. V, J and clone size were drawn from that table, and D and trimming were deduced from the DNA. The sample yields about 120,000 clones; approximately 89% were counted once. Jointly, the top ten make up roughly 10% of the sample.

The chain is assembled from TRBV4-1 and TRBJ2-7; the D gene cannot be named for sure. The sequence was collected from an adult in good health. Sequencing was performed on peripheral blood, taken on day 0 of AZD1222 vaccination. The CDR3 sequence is CASSHLSSTYEQYF. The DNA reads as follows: TGCGCCAGCAGCCACTTATCATCCACCTACGAGCAGTACTTC.